Shown below are 19 T cell receptor beta chains from a single sample sequenced in a study of cytomegalovirus exposure and HLA in healthy donors. PCR used 60 Vbeta primers and 13 Jbeta primers. The table came from immunoSEQ multiplex PCR; TCRdb's copy has only in-frame clones and leaves some out. The sample lists some 180,000 clones; approximately 80% were seen once. Sample: PBMCs. These receptors were collected from a woman aged 30 to 39 in good health and CMV-seropositive.

V and J are TRBV5-1 and TRBJ2-4; the match to TRBD2 covers 16 bases. Unmatched junction bases numbered 7, after V lost 4 bases and J lost 3 bases. Per germline, CDR1 SGHRS and CDR2 YFSETQ. The CDR3 runs to 18 residues. CDR3: CASSPGLAGGRVKNIQYF. The CDR3 bases are TGCGCCAGCAGCCCGGGACTAGCGGGGGGGCGTGTCAAAAACATTCAGTACTTC. The full variable domain, completed using reference TRBV5-1 and TRBJ2-4, is KAGVTQTPRYLIKTRGQQVTLSCSPISGHRSVSWYQQTPGQGLQFLFEYFSETQRNKGNFPGRFSGRQFSNSRSEMNVSTLELGDSALYLCASSPGLAGGRVKNIQYFGAGTRLSVL.

Details on this clone: At one boundary the junction diverges from the germline segment, which might be a read error. Other DNA sequences in this sample translate to the same CDR3. The chain carries TRBV2 and TRBJ1-3, with D tentatively TRBD1 (5 bases). The CDR3 contains 15 residues. CDR1 SNHLY and CDR2 FYNNEI come from the germline V gene. This chain's CDR3 is CASSVRTNSGNTIYF. Written as DNA, the CDR3 is TGCGCCAGCAGTGTCCGGACAAACTCTGGAAACACCATATATTTT. Full variable domain (remainder filled in from reference TRBV2 and TRBJ1-3): EPEVTQTPSHQVTQMGQEVILRCVPISNHLYFYWYRQILGQKVEFLVSFYNNEISEKSEIFDDQFSVERPDGSNFTLKIRSTKLEDSAMYFCASSVRTNSGNTIYFGEGSWLTVV.

About this clone itself: Its ends do not fully match the called genes, so a read error is possible. This chain joins TRBV5-1 and TRBJ2-1, with TRBD2 identical over 7 bases. Per germline, CDR1 SGHRS and CDR2 YFSETQ. The CDR3 loop spans 15 amino acids. The CDR3 DNA is TGCGTCAGCAGCTTGGAAGGACTAGTCTACAATGAGCAGTTCTTC. Amino acid sequence: CVSSLEGLVYNEQFF.

The rearrangement uses TRBV7-6 and TRBJ2-2, with 12 bases fitting TRBD1. The CDR3 has 19 residues. Germline V gene data show CDR1 as SGHVS and CDR2 as FNYEAQ. The V gene end was trimmed by 3 bases and the J gene end by 4 bases; junction bases not matched to a gene: 12. The DNA of the CDR3 is TGTGCCAGCAGCTTCCGACGGGGACAGGGGGCTCTTGGCACCGGGGAGCTGTTTTTT. Protein: CASSFRRGQGALGTGELFF. Variable domain in full (rest from reference TRBV7-6 and TRBJ2-2): GAGVSQSPRYKVTKRGQDVALRCDPISGHVSLYWYRQALGQGPEFLTYFNYEAQQDKSGLPNDRFSAERPEGSISTLTIQRTEQRDSAMYRCASSFRRGQGALGTGELFFGEGSRLTVL.

The V and J genes are TRBV7-6 and TRBJ2-7, with D possibly matching TRBD1 (7 bases). CDR1 and CDR2 (germline): SGHVS, FNYEAQ. The V gene lost 6 bases and the J gene lost 2 bases, with 17 bases spanning the gap. The CDR3 is 15 amino acids. This chain's CDR3 is CASSSGPGGTYEQYF. As DNA, the CDR3 is TGTGCCAGCAGTTCGGGCCCAGGGGGGACCTACGAGCAGTACTTC.

The sample holds a few counts of this clone. The CDR3 DNA reads TGTGCCAGCTCACCACTAGACAGGGTTGGCACTGAAGCTTTCTTT. Translated: CASSPLDRVGTEAFF. The chain joins TRBV18 to TRBJ1-1, with 7 bases lining up with TRBD1. Trimming removed 1 base from V and 4 bases from J; junction bases left unmatched: 6. The CDR3 is made up of 15 amino acids. In germline, CDR1 is KGHSH, CDR2 LQKENI.

V is TRBV10-3 and J is TRBJ2-6, with 8 bases lining up with TRBD2. The junction had 12 bases not matched to a gene; V was cut back by 7 bases and J by 1 base. The CDR3 is 18 amino acids. The V gene's germline CDR1 is ENHRY and CDR2 SYGVKD. CDR3 protein: CAITTPGGGPSGANVLTF. The CDR3 coding sequence is TGTGCCATCACCACCCCGGGGGGGGGTCCATCTGGGGCCAACGTCCTGACTTTC.

The gene calls are TRBV4-2 and TRBJ2-3; 7 nucleotides match TRBD2. After removal of 4 bases from V and 0 bases from J, the junction contained 7 bases not matched to a gene. CDR1 and CDR2 from the germline V gene are LGHNA and YNFKEQ. The CDR3 totals 16 residues. CDR3 sequence (DNA): TGTGCCAGCAGCCTGGGGGGAGGGACCAGCACAGATACGCAGTATTTT. Protein: CASSLGGGTSTDTQYF.

The V and J genes are TRBV5-1 and TRBJ1-2; tentatively, D is TRBD1 (6 bases). Germline CDR1 reads SGHRS; CDR2 reads YFSETQ. V lost 1 base and J 4 bases, leaving 11 bases between the germline ends. The CDR3 is 14 residues long. In DNA, the CDR3 is TGCGCCAGCAGCTTGACAGGGCCCCTCTATGGCTACACCTTC. It specifies CASSLTGPLYGYTF. Full variable domain (outside the CDR3, taken from reference TRBV5-1 and TRBJ1-2): KAGVTQTPRYLIKTRGQQVTLSCSPISGHRSVSWYQQTPGQGLQFLFEYFSETQRNKGNFPGRFSGRQFSNSRSEMNVSTLELGDSALYLCASSLTGPLYGYTFGSGTRLTVV.

The V and J genes are TRBV9 and TRBJ2-1, with D unclear. This CDR3 is 11 amino acids long. Deletions cut 3 bases from V and 5 bases from J, with 3 bases between. Looked up from germline, CDR1 is SGDLS and CDR2 is YYNGEE. Here the CDR3 reads CASSGHNEQFF. In DNA, the CDR3 is TGTGCCAGCAGCGGGCACAATGAGCAGTTCTTC.

The chain is built from TRBV29-1 and TRBJ1-2, with 7 bases lining up with TRBD1. CDR3 length: 12 amino acids. Trimming cost V 4 bases and J 6 bases; bases outside gene matches: 5. Germline CDR1 and CDR2: SQVTM and ANQGSEA. CDR3: CSVVTGTNGYTF. As DNA, the CDR3 is TGCAGCGTTGTGACAGGGACGAATGGCTACACCTTC.

The V gene is TRBV19, the J gene TRBJ1-5; 7 positions agree with TRBD1. The germline gives CDR1 LNHDA, CDR2 SQIVND (reference sequence). This CDR3 is built from 14 residues. With V trimmed by 7 bases and J by 3 bases, 6 bases remained unmatched. DNA of the CDR3: TGTGCCAGTAACGGGGGACAGCTCAATCAGCCCCAGCATTTT. Its translation: CASNGGQLNQPQHF.

The rearrangement joins TRBV5-1 to TRBJ1-2, with 8 positions matching TRBD1. Trimming took 5 bases from V and 8 from J; bases not matched to a gene: 8. There are 13 residues in the CDR3. Per germline, CDR1 SGHRS and CDR2 YFSETQ. The CDR3: CASSFGQGIGYTF. CDR3 nucleotide sequence: TGCGCCAGCAGTTTCGGACAGGGAATCGGCTACACCTTC.

This clone was counted between two and nine times. V gene TRBV28 combines with J gene TRBJ2-1; 10 positions match TRBD2. V lost 2 bases and J lost 4; bases outside the gene matches: 2. The germline gives CDR1 MDHEN, CDR2 SYDVKM. CDR3 size: 15 residues. In DNA form, the CDR3 reads TGTGCCAGCAGTTTAGGGACTAGCGATTACAATGAGCAGTTCTTC. This translates into CASSLGTSDYNEQFF.

The rearrangement joins TRBV7-6 to TRBJ2-7; 9 bases are a match to TRBD1. With V trimmed by 5 bases and J by 6 bases, 5 bases remained unmatched. CDR1 is SGHVS and CDR2 is FNYEAQ in the germline V gene. The CDR3 has 13 residues. The CDR3: CASSMGQGGEQYF. CDR3 DNA: TGTGCCAGCAGCATGGGACAGGGAGGCGAGCAGTACTTC.

The chain is built from TRBV11-2 and TRBJ1-1, with TRBD1 identical over 7 bases. The trim removed 2 bases at V and 2 bases at J, leaving 5 bases unmatched. This CDR3 has 15 amino acids. The germline V gene has CDR1 SGHAT and CDR2 FQNNGV. The CDR3 region has the DNA TGTGCCAGCAGCTTAACGACAGGGACTAACACTGAAGCTTTCTTT. This translates into CASSLTTGTNTEAFF.

This clone was observed a few times. The chain carries TRBV19 and TRBJ1-1; D is unresolved. The CDR3 has 13 residues. V lost 2 bases and J 1 base, leaving 5 bases between the germline ends. CDR1 LNHDA and CDR2 SQIVND come from the germline V gene (reference sequence). For the CDR3, the DNA is TGTGCCAGTAGTATATACAGGAACACTGAAGCTTTCTTT. Its translation is CASSIYRNTEAFF.

In its sample, this clone was seen once. The chain has TRBV7-9 and TRBJ2-7, with TRBD1 as a possible D gene (6 bases). The CDR3 totals 15 residues. Trimming left V 3 bases short and J 6 bases short, with 18 bases between. CDR1 is SEHNR, CDR2 FQNEAQ, per germline (reference sequence). CDR3 loop: CASSFPLAGVGEQYF. CDR3 nucleotides: TGTGCCAGCAGCTTTCCCCTTGCAGGGGTGGGCGAGCAGTACTTC.

V is TRBV4-2 and J is TRBJ2-5; 8 bases match TRBD2. Germline V gene data show CDR1 as LGHNA and CDR2 as YNFKEQ. J lost 5 bases, V lost 1 base, and 9 bases had no gene match. The CDR3 covers 16 residues. In DNA form, the CDR3 reads TGTGCCAGCAGCCAAGGACCCGGGGGGGCTGGGGAGACCCAGTACTTC. It yields the protein CASSQGPGGAGETQYF.